In its sample, the clone carrying this TCR beta chain was seen many times. The germline CDR1 and CDR2 sequences are LNHDA and SQIVND (reference sequence). V was pared by 6 bases and J by 7 bases, with 6 bases of the junction left unmatched. The CDR3 length is 14 residues. Sequenced by immunoSEQ multiplex PCR; TCRdb stores in-frame clones only, minus some. The sample has about 68,000 clones, roughly 84% seen once. These data originate in a study of OX40 agonist ivuxolimab in advanced cancers. The sequence was obtained from an adult with an advanced solid tumor such as melanoma, head and neck, liver or kidney cancer. This sample comprised CD4+ or CD8+ T cells sorted from blood, obtained in a trial of the OX40 agonist ivuxolimab. The rearrangement links TRBV19 to TRBJ1-4; 9 nucleotides align to TRBD1. The CDR3 bases are TGTGCCAGTAGACGCCGGGACAGGGCTGAAAAACTGTTTTTT. This codes for CASRRRDRAEKLFF.